This note documents a single T cell receptor (beta chain) sequence. Mismatch with germline at one junction end may stem from a read error. Clinical symptoms, serum thyroxine, TRAb, thyroid ultrasound and orbital computed tomography informed diagnoses. Using RNA transcripts as the source, TCR beta CDR3 regions were amplified. The HTBI set primed first-round TCR CDR3 RT-PCR. From the multiplex PCR reads, TCRdb called clonotypes with MiXCR, one entry per CDR3 protein. The sample holds approximately 400,000 distinct CDR3 sequences, over 12% seen once. This entry is derived from a study of T cells in Graves' hyperthyroidism and ophthalmopathy. Overall study: Specimen type is peripheral blood, collected at initial diagnosis prior to any treatment.

The V gene's germline CDR1 is LNHNV and CDR2 YYDKDF (reference sequence). The CDR3 length is 15 residues. This sequence joins TRBV15 and TRBJ2-1, with TRBD2 matching over 7 bases. Sequenced: blood. The receptor's source is a man aged 50 to 60 with Graves' ophthalmopathy. The CDR3 DNA reads as TGTGCCACCAGCAGACGGGGGGTCTCCCACAATGAGCAGTTCTTC. It specifies CATSRRGVSHNEQFF.